The entry that follows covers one T cell receptor (beta chain) sequence. The data are from a study of shared T cell receptors in the human thymus. The germline V and J ends were trimmed by 2 bases and 4 bases, with 18 bases remaining between them. CDR3 length equals 17 residues. Germline CDR1 is LGHNA and CDR2 is YSLEER. Profiled with immunoSEQ multiplex PCR; TCRdb holds only in-frame clones, not every one. Of about 710,000 clones in the sample, around 87% are singletons; the top ten hold about 0.0094%. These same data were also listed under a study on human thymus T cells. That study adds: Thymic material originated from resections removed in the course of corrective heart surgery.

The TCR comes from a boy younger than two with a congenital heart defect. V usage is TRBV4-3 and J usage is TRBJ2-1, with a possible D match to TRBD1 (5 bases). The sequenced sample consisted of thymocytes. In DNA form, the CDR3 reads TGCGCCAGCAGCCAACAGGATGGAAGGGGCCCTTACAATGAGCAGTTCTTC. Its translation: CASSQQDGRGPYNEQFF.